The 4 T cell receptor beta chains given below trace back to one sample, sequenced in a study of blood T cell repertoires in COVID-19. TCRdb's table, derived via immunoSEQ multiplex PCR, lists solely in-frame clones and lacks some. The repertoire holds 15,000 to 20,000 clones, with around 82% as singletons. Sequenced sample: peripheral blood. Receptor source: a middle-aged man with active or convalescent COVID-19.

This clone was seen a single time. The J gene is TRBJ2-2, the V gene TRBV7-7; no clear D. The CDR3 loop spans 12 amino acids. With 6 bases removed from V and 1 base from J, the gap between germline ends came to 3 bases. Per germline, CDR1 SSHAT and CDR2 FNYEAQ (reference sequence). In nucleotides, the CDR3 is TGTGCCAGCAGTCGGAACACCGGGGAGCTGTTTTTT. This sequence encodes CASSRNTGELFF.

The J gene is TRBJ1-4, the V gene TRBV5-5; 7 positions agree with TRBD1. V dropped 2 bases and J dropped 3; count of bases not matched to a gene: 4. The germline gives CDR1 SGHKS, CDR2 YYEKEE (reference sequence). The CDR3 length is 15 residues. For the CDR3, the DNA is TGTGCCAGCAGCTTTGGGACAGCACCTAATGAAAAACTGTTTTTT. Protein: CASSFGTAPNEKLFF.

This chain connects TRBV27 to TRBJ2-7; D ambiguous. Germline CDR1 and CDR2: MNHEY and SMNVEV (reference sequence). The V end lost 3 bases, the J end lost 3 bases, and 9 bases lay between the germline ends. The CDR3 has 13 residues. CDR3 region: CASSLRQNYEQYF. The CDR3 DNA follows: TGTGCCAGCAGTTTGCGGCAGAACTACGAGCAGTACTTC.

This rearrangement joins TRBV11-2 to TRBJ2-7; D is ambiguous. The CDR3 is 18 residues long. V shed 1 base and J shed 5 bases, with 24 bases lying between them. CDR1 and CDR2 from the germline V gene are SGHAT and FQNNGV. The CDR3 here is CASSLAPRYSLKLHEQYF. CDR3 sequence (DNA): TGTGCCAGCAGCTTAGCGCCCAGGTACTCGCTGAAACTCCACGAGCAGTACTTC.